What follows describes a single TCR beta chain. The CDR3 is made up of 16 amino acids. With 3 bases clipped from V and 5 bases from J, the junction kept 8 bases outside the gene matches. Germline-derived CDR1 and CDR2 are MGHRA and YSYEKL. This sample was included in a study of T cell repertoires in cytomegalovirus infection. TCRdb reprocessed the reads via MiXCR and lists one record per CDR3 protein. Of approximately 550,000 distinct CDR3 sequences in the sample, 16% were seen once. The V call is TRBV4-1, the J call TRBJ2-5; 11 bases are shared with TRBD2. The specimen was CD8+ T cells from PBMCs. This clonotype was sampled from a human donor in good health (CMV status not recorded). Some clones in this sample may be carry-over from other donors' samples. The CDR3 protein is CASSHLAGGAEETQYF. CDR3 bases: TGCGCCAGCAGCCACCTAGCGGGGGGCGCAGAGGAGACCCAGTACTTC.